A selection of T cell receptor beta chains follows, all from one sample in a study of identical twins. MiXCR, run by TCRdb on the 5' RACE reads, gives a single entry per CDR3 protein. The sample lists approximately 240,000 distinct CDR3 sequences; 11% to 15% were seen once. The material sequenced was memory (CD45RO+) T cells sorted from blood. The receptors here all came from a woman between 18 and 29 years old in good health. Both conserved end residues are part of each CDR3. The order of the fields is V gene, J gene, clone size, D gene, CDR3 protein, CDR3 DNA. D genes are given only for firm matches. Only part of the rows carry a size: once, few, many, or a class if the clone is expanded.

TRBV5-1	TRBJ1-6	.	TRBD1	CASSLGWTGNSPLHF	TGCGCCAGCAGCTTGGGGTGGACAGGGAATTCACCCCTCCACTTT
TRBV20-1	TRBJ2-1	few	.	CSAIRTRGEQFF	TGCAGTGCTATACGGACCAGGGGAGAGCAGTTCTTC
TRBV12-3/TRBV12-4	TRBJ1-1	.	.	CASSTGRMNTEAFF	TGTGCCAGCAGTACCGGACGGATGAACACTGAAGCTTTCTTT
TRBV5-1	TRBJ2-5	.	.	CASSFAGGAVIETQYF	TGCGCCAGCAGCTTCGCCGGGGGCGCGGTGATAGAGACCCAGTACTTC
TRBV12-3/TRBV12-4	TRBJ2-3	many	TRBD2	CATDPTGLAGGEQYF	TGTGCCACTGATCCCACGGGGCTAGCGGGAGGGGAGCAGTATTTT
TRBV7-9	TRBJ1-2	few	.	CASSYGLSGGYTF	TGTGCCAGCAGCTACGGGCTAAGCGGAGGCTACACCTTC
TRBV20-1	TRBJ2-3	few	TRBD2	CSANSGSADTQYF	TGCAGTGCTAATAGCGGGAGCGCAGATACGCAGTATTTT
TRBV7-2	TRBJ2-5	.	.	CASSLMREGETQYF	TGTGCCAGCAGCTTAATGCGAGAGGGAGAGACCCAGTACTTC
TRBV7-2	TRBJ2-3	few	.	CASSPAGIGRENTQYF	TGTGCCAGCAGCCCAGCGGGTATCGGGAGAGAGAATACGCAGTATTTT
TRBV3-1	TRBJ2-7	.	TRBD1	CASSQRGQGLSYEQYF	TGTGCCAGCAGCCAACGAGGACAGGGACTCTCCTACGAGCAGTACTTC
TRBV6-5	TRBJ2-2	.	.	CASSYSLGVAGELFF	TGTGCCAGCAGTTACTCGCTGGGGGTTGCGGGGGAGCTGTTTTTT
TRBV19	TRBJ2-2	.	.	CASPAGNTGELFF	TGTGCCAGTCCAGCCGGGAACACCGGGGAGCTGTTTTTT
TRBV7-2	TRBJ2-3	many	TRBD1	CASRKEGQTSTDTQYF	TGTGCCAGCAGGAAAGAGGGACAGACCAGCACAGATACGCAGTATTTT
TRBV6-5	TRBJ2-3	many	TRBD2	CASTGGPDTQYF	TGTGCCAGCACGGGAGGCCCAGATACGCAGTATTTT
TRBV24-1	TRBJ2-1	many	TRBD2	CATSDWTSGSSSYNEQFF	TGTGCCACCAGTGATTGGACTAGCGGGTCGAGCTCCTACAATGAGCAGTTCTTC
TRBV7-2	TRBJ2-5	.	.	CASSLVFTGRRRETQYF	TGTGCCAGCAGCTTAGTCTTTACAGGTCGTAGGCGAGAGACCCAGTACTTC
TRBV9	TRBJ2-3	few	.	CASSVDGTPGYTQYF	TGTGCCAGCAGCGTAGACGGGACCCCCGGCTATACGCAGTATTTT
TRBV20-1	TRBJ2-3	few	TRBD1	CSADRGLLTDTQYF	TGCAGTGCCGACAGGGGGCTATTGACAGATACGCAGTATTTT
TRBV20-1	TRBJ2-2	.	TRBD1	CSAGQANTGELFF	TGCAGTGCCGGACAGGCGAACACCGGGGAGCTGTTTTTT
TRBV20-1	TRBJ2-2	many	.	CSARSPQRAGELFF	TGCAGTGCTAGGAGCCCCCAGAGAGCCGGGGAGCTGTTTTTT
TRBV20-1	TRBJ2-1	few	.	CSARVTNEQFF	TGCAGTGCTAGAGTAACGAATGAGCAGTTCTTC
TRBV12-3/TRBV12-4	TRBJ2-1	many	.	CASSLGDEQFF	TGTGCCAGCAGTTTGGGGGATGAGCAGTTCTTC
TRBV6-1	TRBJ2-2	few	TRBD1	CASRALTWTGGNTGELFF	TGTGCCAGCAGAGCCCTCACCTGGACAGGAGGGAACACCGGGGAGCTGTTTTTT
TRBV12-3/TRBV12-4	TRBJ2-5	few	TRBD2	CASSFGTSGGTQYF	TGTGCCAGCAGTTTTGGGACTAGCGGTGGGACCCAGTACTTC
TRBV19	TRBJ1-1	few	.	CASSIGYSATEAFF	TGTGCCAGTAGTATAGGATACAGCGCCACTGAAGCTTTCTTT
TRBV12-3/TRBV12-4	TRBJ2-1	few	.	CASSQNSGYNEQFF	TGTGCCAGCAGCCAAAATAGCGGCTACAATGAGCAGTTCTTC
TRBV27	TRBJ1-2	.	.	CASSNRRSGYTF	TGTGCCAGCAGTAATAGGAGATCCGGCTACACCTTC
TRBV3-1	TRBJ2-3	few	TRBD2	CASSSQLAVDTQYF	TGTGCCAGCAGCTCGCAACTAGCGGTAGATACGCAGTATTTT